One and the same sample provided the 5 T cell receptor beta chains below, sequenced in a study of T-cell reconstitution after alpha-beta-depleted transplantation in children. The TCRbeta library was prepared with unique molecular identifiers. TCRdb analysed the PCR reads with MiXCR anew, one entry per CDR3 protein. Seen here are roughly 500,000 distinct CDR3 sequences, 12% observed once, and the top ten hold about 6%. This specimen consisted of PBMCs from the stem cell graft donor, obtained from the stem cell graft. The receptor source for this set is a human donor who donated a stem cell graft to a child with combined immunodeficiency.

The chain recombines TRBV6-2 or TRBV6-3 with TRBJ2-1, with D perhaps matching TRBD2 (5 bases). This CDR3 spans 15 amino acids. V was cut by 2 bases and J by 8 bases, with 16 bases left in between. CDR1 is MNHEY, CDR2 SVGEGT, per germline. The CDR3 protein is CASSYALGSMDEQFF. Written as DNA, the CDR3 is TGTGCCAGCAGTTACGCACTAGGATCCATGGATGAGCAGTTCTTC.

The sample holds many counts of this clonotype. V is TRBV29-1 and J is TRBJ2-2; a possible D gene is TRBD1 (5 bases). V lost 5 bases, J lost 6 bases, and 7 bases lay in between. The CDR3 is 11 residues long. Germline CDR1 SQVTM, CDR2 ANQGSEA. CDR3 nucleotides: TGCAGCGTTTCAGGGCCCGGGGAGCTGTTTTTT. Its translation is CSVSGPGELFF.

The chain combines TRBV12-3 or TRBV12-4 with TRBJ1-1; D might be TRBD1 (6 bases). The CDR3 totals 13 residues. Trimming took off 4 bases at V and 11 bases at J, with 17 bases between the two ends. This CDR3 is CASSYRAGLSAFF. The CDR3 DNA is TGTGCCAGCAGTTACAGGGCAGGGCTATCGGCTTTCTTT.

A few counts support this clonotype. V and J are TRBV10-2 and TRBJ2-5; TRBD1 or TRBD2 may be the D gene (5 bases each). V shed 4 bases and J shed 4 bases, with 19 bases lying between them. Germline CDR1 WSHSY, CDR2 SAAADI. The CDR3 runs 16 residues. For the CDR3, the DNA is TGCGCCAGCAGTGGAAAAAGGAGAGGGCAGGGAGAGACCCAGTACTTC. Protein: CASSGKRRGQGETQYF.

Turning to this clonotype: This may stem from a read error, because a much larger clone lies one nucleotide away. This chain joins TRBV29-1 and TRBJ1-1; no clear D. CDR3 size: 13 residues. V was clipped by 6 bases and J by 1 base, with 12 bases between them. CDR1 and CDR2 from the germline V gene are SQVTM and ANQGSEA. The CDR3 DNA follows: TGCAGCGTCCGGGAGCAGTCGAACACTGAAGCTTTCTTT. Its protein is CSVREQSNTEAFF.